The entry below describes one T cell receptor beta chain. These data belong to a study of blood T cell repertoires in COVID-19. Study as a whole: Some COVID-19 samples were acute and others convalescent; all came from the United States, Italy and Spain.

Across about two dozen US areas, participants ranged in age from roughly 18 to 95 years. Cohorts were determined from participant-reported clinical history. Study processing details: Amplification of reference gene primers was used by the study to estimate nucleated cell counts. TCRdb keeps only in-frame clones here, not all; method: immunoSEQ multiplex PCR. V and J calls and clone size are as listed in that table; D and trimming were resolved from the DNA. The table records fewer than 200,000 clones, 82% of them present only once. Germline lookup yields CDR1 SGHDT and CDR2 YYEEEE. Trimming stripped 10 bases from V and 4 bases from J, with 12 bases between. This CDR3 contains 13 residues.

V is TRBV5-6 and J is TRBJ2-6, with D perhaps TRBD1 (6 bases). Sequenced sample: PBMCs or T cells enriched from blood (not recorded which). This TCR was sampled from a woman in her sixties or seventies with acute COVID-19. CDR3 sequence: CAPRGAGANVLTF. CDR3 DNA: TGTGCCCCCAGGGGAGCCGGGGCCAACGTCCTGACTTTC.